The clone carrying this T cell receptor (beta chain) was seen many times. The antigen is not known. Germline values: CDR1 SGHTA, CDR2 FQGNSA. This CDR3 comprises 16 residues. V gave up 5 bases and J gave up 1 base, with 15 bases separating them. From the reads, TCRdb called clonotypes with MiXCR, one entry per CDR3 protein. Among a few hundred thousand distinct CDR3 sequences, more than 8% were seen once, and the ten largest hold 3.5% to 4.5%. The data were taken from a study of T cell repertoires in cytomegalovirus infection. In the study overall: Matching HLA type, along with CMV infection, was indicated by public TCR beta signatures.

General study results and limits: Across the ex vivo response, the dominant clonotypes were HLA-C-restricted CMV-specific TCR beta clonotypes. The cumulative frequency of public TCR beta families distinguished individuals who carried CMV together with the relevant HLA.

The TCR comes from a human donor in good health (CMV status not recorded). Some clones in this sample may be carry-over from other donors' samples. The sample comprised PBMCs. The V and J genes are TRBV7-2 and TRBJ1-3; possible D gene TRBD1, 5 bases. DNA of the CDR3: TGTGCCAGCAGCGTATCGGGGCGACGGTCTGGAAACACCATATATTTT. Amino acid sequence: CASSVSGRRSGNTIYF.